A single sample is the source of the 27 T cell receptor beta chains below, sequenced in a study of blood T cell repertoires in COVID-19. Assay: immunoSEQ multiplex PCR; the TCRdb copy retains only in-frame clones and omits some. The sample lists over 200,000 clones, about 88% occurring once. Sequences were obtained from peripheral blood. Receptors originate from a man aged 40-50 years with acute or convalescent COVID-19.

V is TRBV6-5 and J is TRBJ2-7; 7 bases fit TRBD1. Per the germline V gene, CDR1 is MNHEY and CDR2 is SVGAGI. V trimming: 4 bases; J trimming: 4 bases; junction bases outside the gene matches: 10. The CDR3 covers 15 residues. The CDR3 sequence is CASSFLGTEIYEQYF. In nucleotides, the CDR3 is TGTGCCAGCAGTTTTCTCGGGACAGAGATTTACGAGCAGTACTTC.

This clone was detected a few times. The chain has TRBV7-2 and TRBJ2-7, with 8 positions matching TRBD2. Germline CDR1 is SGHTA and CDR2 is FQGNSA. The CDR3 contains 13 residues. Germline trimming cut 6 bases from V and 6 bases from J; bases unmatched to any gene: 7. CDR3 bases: TGTGCCAGCAGTGGTGCGGGAGGAGGCGAGCAGTACTTC. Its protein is CASSGAGGGEQYF.

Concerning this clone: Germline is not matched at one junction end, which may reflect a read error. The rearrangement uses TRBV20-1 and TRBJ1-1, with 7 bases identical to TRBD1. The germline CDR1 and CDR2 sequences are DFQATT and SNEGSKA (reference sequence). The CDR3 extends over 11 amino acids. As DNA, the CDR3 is TGCAGTGCTAGAGATGGGGACAGCCTGGTATTT. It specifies CSARDGDSLVF.

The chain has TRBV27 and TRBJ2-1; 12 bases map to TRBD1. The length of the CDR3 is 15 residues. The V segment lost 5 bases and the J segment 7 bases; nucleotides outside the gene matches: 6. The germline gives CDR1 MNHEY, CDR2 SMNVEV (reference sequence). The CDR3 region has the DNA TGTGCCAGCAGTCCTGGGACAGGGGGCCGGAATGAGCAGTTCTTC. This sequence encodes CASSPGTGGRNEQFF.

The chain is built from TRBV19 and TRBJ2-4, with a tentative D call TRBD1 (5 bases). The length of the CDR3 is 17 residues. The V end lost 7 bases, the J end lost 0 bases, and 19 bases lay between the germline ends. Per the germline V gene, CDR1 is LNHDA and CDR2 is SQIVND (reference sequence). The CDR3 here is CASNEQMGPLAKNIQYF. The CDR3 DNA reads TGTGCCAGTAACGAACAAATGGGGCCTTTAGCCAAAAACATTCAGTACTTC.

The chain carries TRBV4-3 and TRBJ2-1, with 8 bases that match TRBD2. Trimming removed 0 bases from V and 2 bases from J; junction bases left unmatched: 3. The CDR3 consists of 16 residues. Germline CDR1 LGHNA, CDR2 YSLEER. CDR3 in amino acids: CASSQDAGGTYNEQFF. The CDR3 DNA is TGCGCCAGCAGCCAAGATGCGGGAGGAACCTACAATGAGCAGTTCTTC.

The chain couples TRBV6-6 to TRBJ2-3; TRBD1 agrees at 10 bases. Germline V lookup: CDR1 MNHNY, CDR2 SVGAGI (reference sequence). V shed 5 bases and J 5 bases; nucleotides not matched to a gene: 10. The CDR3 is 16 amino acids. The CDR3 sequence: CASSPPGQGSGDTQYF. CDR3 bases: TGTGCCAGCAGTCCCCCGGGACAGGGGTCCGGAGATACGCAGTATTTT.

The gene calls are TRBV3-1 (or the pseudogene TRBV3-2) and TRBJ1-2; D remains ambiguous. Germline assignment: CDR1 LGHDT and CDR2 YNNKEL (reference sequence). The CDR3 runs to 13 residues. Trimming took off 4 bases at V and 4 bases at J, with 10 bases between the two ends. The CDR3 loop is CASSPTEFYGYTF. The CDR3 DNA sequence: TGTGCCAGCAGCCCCACAGAGTTCTATGGCTACACCTTC.

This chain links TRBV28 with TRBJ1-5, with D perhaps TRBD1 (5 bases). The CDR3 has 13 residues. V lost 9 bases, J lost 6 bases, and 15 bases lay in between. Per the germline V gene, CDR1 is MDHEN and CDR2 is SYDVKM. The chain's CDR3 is CASGAPGGQPQHF. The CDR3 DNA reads TGTGCCAGTGGGGCCCCAGGCGGTCAGCCCCAGCATTTT.

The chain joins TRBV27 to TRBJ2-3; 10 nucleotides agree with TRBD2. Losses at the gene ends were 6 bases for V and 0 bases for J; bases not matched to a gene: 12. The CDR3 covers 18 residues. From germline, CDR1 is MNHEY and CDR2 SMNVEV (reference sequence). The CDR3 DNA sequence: TGTGCCAGCAGGGTAGGATTTCTAGCGGGAGAAAGCACAGATACGCAGTATTTT. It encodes CASRVGFLAGESTDTQYF.

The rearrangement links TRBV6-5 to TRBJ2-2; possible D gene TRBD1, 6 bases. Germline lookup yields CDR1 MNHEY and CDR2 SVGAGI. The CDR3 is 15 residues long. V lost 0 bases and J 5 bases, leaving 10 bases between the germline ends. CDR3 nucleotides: TGTGCCAGCAGTTACTCGGGAACAGGGACCGGGGAGCTGTTTTTT. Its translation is CASSYSGTGTGELFF.

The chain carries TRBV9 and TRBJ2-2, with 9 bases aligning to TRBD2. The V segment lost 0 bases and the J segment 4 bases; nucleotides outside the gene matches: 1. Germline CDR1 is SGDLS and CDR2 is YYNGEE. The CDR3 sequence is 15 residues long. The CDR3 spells CASSVGGGGTGELFF. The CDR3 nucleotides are TGTGCCAGCAGCGTAGGCGGGGGGGGCACCGGGGAGCTGTTTTTT.

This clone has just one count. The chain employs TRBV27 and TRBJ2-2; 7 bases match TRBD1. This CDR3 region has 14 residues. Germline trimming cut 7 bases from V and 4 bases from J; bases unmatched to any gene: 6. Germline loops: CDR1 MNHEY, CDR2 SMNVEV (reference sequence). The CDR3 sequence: CASMYRGPTGELFF. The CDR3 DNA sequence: TGTGCCAGCATGTACAGGGGACCCACCGGGGAGCTGTTTTTT.

CDR3 region: CASSLRQQETQYF. In DNA form, the CDR3 reads TGTGCCAGTAGTCTTAGACAGCAAGAGACCCAGTACTTC. This chain links TRBV19 with TRBJ2-5; possible D gene TRBD1, 5 bases. The CDR3 sequence is 13 residues long. Germline CDR1 is LNHDA and CDR2 is SQIVND (reference sequence). The ends were cut back, 5 bases at V and 2 bases at J, with 9 bases in the middle.

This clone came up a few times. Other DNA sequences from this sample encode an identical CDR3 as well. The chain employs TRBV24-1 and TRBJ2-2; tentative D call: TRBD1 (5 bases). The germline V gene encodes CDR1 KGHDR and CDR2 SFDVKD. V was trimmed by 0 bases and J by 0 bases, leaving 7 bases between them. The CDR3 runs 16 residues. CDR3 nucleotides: TGTGCCACCAGTGATTTGGGCAGGGCGAACACCGGGGAGCTGTTTTTT. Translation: CATSDLGRANTGELFF.

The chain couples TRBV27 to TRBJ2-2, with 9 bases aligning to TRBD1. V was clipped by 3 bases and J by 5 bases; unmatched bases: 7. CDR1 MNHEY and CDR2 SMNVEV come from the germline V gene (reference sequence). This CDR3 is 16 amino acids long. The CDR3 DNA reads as TGTGCCAGCAGTTTGCCGGGACAGGGTCCAACCGGGGAGCTGTTTTTT. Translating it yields CASSLPGQGPTGELFF.

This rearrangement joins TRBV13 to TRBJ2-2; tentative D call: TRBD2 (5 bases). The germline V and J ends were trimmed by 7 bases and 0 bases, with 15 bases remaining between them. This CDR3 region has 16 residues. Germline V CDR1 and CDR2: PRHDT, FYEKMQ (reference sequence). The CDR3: CASTWATSPNTGELFF. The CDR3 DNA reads TGTGCCAGCACCTGGGCTACTAGTCCGAACACCGGGGAGCTGTTTTTT.

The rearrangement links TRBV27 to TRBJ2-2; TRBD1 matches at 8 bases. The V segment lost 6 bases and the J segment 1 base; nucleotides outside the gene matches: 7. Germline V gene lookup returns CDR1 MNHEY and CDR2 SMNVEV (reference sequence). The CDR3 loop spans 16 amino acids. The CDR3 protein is CASRIQGAQNTGELFF. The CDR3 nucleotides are TGTGCCAGCAGGATTCAGGGGGCCCAGAACACCGGGGAGCTGTTTTTT.

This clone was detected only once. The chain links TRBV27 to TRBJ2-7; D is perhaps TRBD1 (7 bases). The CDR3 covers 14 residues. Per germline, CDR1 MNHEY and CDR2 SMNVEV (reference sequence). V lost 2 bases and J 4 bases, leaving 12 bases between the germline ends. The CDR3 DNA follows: TGTGCCAGCAGTTTAAGGGCAGGGGGGTACGAGCAGTACTTC. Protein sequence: CASSLRAGGYEQYF.

CDR3 loop: CASSLAGVTTYEQYF. For the CDR3, the DNA is TGCGCCAGCAGCTTGGCCGGGGTCACAACCTACGAGCAGTACTTC. The J gene is TRBJ2-7, the V gene TRBV5-1; possible D gene TRBD2, 5 bases. The CDR3 is 15 residues long. With 0 bases removed from V and 2 bases from J, the gap between germline ends came to 12 bases. Germline V gene data show CDR1 as SGHRS and CDR2 as YFSETQ.

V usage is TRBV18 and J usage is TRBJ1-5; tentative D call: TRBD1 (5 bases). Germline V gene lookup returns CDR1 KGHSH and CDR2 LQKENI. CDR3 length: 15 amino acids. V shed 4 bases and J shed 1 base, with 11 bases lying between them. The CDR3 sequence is CASSLAGVSNQPQHF. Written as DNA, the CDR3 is TGTGCCAGCTCACTCGCGGGGGTAAGCAATCAGCCCCAGCATTTT.

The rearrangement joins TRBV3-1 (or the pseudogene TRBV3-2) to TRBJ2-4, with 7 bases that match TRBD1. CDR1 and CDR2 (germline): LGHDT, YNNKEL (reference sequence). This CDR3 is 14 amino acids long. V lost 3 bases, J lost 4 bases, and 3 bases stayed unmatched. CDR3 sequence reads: CASSQGQLKNIQYF. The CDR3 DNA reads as TGTGCCAGCAGCCAGGGACAGTTAAAAAACATTCAGTACTTC.

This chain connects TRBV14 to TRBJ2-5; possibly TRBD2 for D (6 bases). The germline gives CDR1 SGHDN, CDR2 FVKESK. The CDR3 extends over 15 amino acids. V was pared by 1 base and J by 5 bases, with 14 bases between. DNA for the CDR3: TGTGCCAGCAGCCAAGTCCGGGGAGCGGGTGAGACCCAGTACTTC. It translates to CASSQVRGAGETQYF. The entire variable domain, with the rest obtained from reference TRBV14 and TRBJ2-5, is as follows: EAGVTQFPSHSVIEKGQTVTLRCDPISGHDNLYWYRRVMGKEIKFLLHFVKESKQDESGMPNNRFLAERTGGTYSTLKVQPAELEDSGVYFCASSQVRGAGETQYFGPGTRLLVL.

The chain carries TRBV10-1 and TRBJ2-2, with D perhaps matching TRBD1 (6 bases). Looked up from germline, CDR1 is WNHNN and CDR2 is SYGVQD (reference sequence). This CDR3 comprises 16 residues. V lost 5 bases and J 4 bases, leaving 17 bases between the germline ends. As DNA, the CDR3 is TGCGCCAGCAGTCCCAATAGAGGGGGTTCCACCGGGGAGCTGTTTTTT. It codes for CASSPNRGGSTGELFF.

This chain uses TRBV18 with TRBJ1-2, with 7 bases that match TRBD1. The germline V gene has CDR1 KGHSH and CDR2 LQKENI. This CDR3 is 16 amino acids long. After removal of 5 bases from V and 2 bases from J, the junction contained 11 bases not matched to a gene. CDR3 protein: CASSKVPGTENYGYTF. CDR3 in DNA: TGTGCCAGCTCAAAAGTTCCCGGGACAGAGAACTATGGCTACACCTTC.

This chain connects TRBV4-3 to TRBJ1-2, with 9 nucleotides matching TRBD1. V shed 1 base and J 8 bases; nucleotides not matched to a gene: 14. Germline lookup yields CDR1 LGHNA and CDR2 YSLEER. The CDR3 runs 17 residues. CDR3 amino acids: CASSQGVFYTDRGGYTF. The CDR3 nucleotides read TGCGCCAGCAGCCAAGGGGTCTTTTATACGGACAGGGGCGGCTACACCTTC.

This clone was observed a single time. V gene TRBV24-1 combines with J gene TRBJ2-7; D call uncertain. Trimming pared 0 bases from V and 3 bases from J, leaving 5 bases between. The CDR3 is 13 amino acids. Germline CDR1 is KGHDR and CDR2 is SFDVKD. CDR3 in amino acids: CATSDLNSYEQYF. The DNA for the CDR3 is TGTGCCACCAGTGATTTGAACAGCTACGAGCAGTACTTC.